Below, 17 T cell receptor beta chains from the same sample are listed, as sequenced in a study of neurological immune-mediated disorders. In TCRdb, the 5' RACE reads were re-called with MiXCR into one record per CDR3 protein. The data show approximately 50,000 distinct CDR3 sequences, with around 3.6% seen just once and 1.5% to 2% held by the top ten. Specimen: PBMCs. These TCRs come from a man younger than 45 with multiple sclerosis.

This clonotype was recorded many times. The V call is TRBV29-1, the J call TRBJ1-1, with 7 bases that match TRBD1. CDR3 size: 12 residues. Trimming removed 6 bases from V and 6 bases from J; junction bases left unmatched: 7. CDR1 and CDR2 (germline): SQVTM, ANQGSEA. CDR3: CSVTLTGPEAFF. CDR3 nucleotide sequence: TGCAGCGTAACATTGACAGGGCCTGAAGCTTTCTTT.

This clonotype was seen a handful of times. The J gene is TRBJ2-7, the V gene TRBV30; D is possibly TRBD2 (6 bases). CDR3 length: 14 residues. The germline V gene encodes CDR1 GTSNPN and CDR2 SVGIG (reference sequence). Between the trimmed V and J ends, which lost 7 bases and 5 bases, there was a span of 21 bases. For the CDR3, the DNA is TGTGCCTACCAGCCGGGACTCCGAGCTAACGAGCAGTACTTC. Translation gives CAYQPGLRANEQYF.

Ten or more counts support this clonotype. The rearrangement links TRBV27 to TRBJ2-1; 13 positions agree with TRBD2. The V gene end was trimmed by 5 bases and the J gene end by 14 bases; junction bases not matched to a gene: 9. Germline V gene data show CDR1 as MNHEY and CDR2 as SMNVEV (reference sequence). CDR3 size: 14 residues. The CDR3 nucleotides read TGTGCCAGCAGTCTCGGGCGACTAGCGGGGGGAGAGTTCTTC. Translation: CASSLGRLAGGEFF.

This clonotype was detected only a few times. The chain links TRBV18 to TRBJ2-5; D is unclear. Germline V gene data show CDR1 as KGHSH and CDR2 as LQKENI. V was trimmed by 4 bases and J by 5 bases, leaving 17 bases between them. This CDR3 region has 15 residues. In DNA, the CDR3 is TGTGCCAGCTCACTACACGACCAAAATGGGGAGACCCAGTACTTC. It specifies CASSLHDQNGETQYF.

The table lists this clonotype with many counts. This sequence joins TRBV6-5 and TRBJ2-3, with TRBD1 as a possible D gene (6 bases). The CDR3 loop spans 16 amino acids. Germline CDR1 is MNHEY and CDR2 is SVGAGI. V lost 4 bases and J 0 bases, leaving 14 bases between the germline ends. For the CDR3, the DNA is TGTGCCAGCAGTTCCGGACAGACCAAAAGCACAGATACGCAGTATTTT. Translating gives CASSSGQTKSTDTQYF.

This clonotype has just a few counts. One base away lies a much larger clone, so this may be a sequencing read error. The J gene is TRBJ2-7, the V gene TRBV4-1; 8 bases agree with TRBD1. Germline V gene lookup returns CDR1 MGHRA and CDR2 YSYEKL. There are 14 residues in the CDR3. The junction had 9 bases not matched to a gene; V was cut back by 4 bases and J by 7 bases. The chain's CDR3 is CASSLRQGPEEQYF. CDR3 bases: TGCGCCAGCAGCCTTCGACAGGGGCCAGAAGAGCAGTACTTC.

This clonotype has ten or more counts. The rearrangement uses TRBV7-8 and TRBJ1-5; no clear D. Germline CDR1 is SGHVS and CDR2 is FQNEAQ. This CDR3 comprises 11 residues. The V end lost 3 bases, the J end lost 7 bases, and 4 bases lay between the germline ends. CDR3 nucleotides: TGTGCCAGCAGCTTGGGACAGCCCCAGCATTTT. Protein product: CASSLGQPQHF.

This clonotype was recorded at least ten times. The J gene is TRBJ1-1, the V gene TRBV7-3, with TRBD1 matching 10 bases. J was trimmed by 3 bases and V by 4 bases; bases with no gene match: 11. Germline loops: CDR1 SGHTA, CDR2 FQGTGA. CDR3 length: 17 amino acids. The CDR3 loop reads CASSSRQGANGDTEAFF. The CDR3 region has the DNA TGTGCCAGCAGCTCTCGACAGGGGGCGAATGGAGACACTGAAGCTTTCTTT.

The sample holds many counts of this clonotype. This sequence joins TRBV4-1 and TRBJ2-1; 12 bases align to TRBD2. Germline values: CDR1 MGHRA, CDR2 YSYEKL. The length of the CDR3 is 17 residues. The ends lost 0 bases at V and 4 bases at J; junction bases unmatched: 4. The CDR3 DNA reads TGCGCCAGCAGCCAAGACCCTAGCGGGGGGGCTTACAATGAGCAGTTCTTC. Amino acid sequence: CASSQDPSGGAYNEQFF.

This clonotype was seen ten or more times. V gene TRBV5-6 combines with J gene TRBJ1-4, with unresolved D. Germline V gene sequence: CDR1 SGHDT, CDR2 YYEEEE. This CDR3 spans 14 amino acids. The V gene lost 0 bases and the J gene lost 10 bases, with 13 bases spanning the gap. The CDR3 region has the DNA TGTGCCAGCAGCTTGGGCCAAAGCTATGCAAAACTGTTTTTT. It codes for CASSLGQSYAKLFF.

V usage is TRBV7-9 and J usage is TRBJ2-1, with 9 bases matching TRBD2. The length of the CDR3 is 16 residues. The J segment lost 0 bases and the V segment lost 5 bases, leaving 5 bases of the junction unmatched. CDR1 is SEHNR and CDR2 is FQNEAQ in the germline V gene (reference sequence). CDR3 sequence reads: CASSAASGISYNEQFF. The CDR3, as DNA: TGTGCCAGCAGCGCAGCTAGCGGGATCTCCTACAATGAGCAGTTCTTC.

This clonotype has at least ten counts. This rearrangement joins TRBV25-1 to TRBJ2-3, with 12 bases that match TRBD2. The CDR3 is 15 residues long. Germline assignment: CDR1 MGHDK and CDR2 SYGVNS. V dropped 6 bases and J dropped 6; count of bases not matched to a gene: 7. The CDR3 sequence is CASSLAGGPADTQYF. In DNA form, the CDR3 reads TGTGCCAGCAGCCTAGCGGGGGGGCCCGCGGATACGCAGTATTTT.

This clonotype was recorded many times. The CDR3 sequence: CSVEEQRETQYF. In DNA form, the CDR3 reads TGCAGCGTGGAGGAACAGAGGGAGACCCAGTACTTC. The rearrangement uses TRBV29-1 and TRBJ2-5; tentative D call: TRBD2 (5 bases). The CDR3 sequence is 12 residues long. The germline CDR1 and CDR2 sequences are SQVTM and ANQGSEA. V lost 6 bases and J 5 bases, leaving 13 bases between the germline ends.

Points on this clonotype: This CDR3 is missing its conserved last phenylalanine or tryptophan, likely due to a read error. CDR3 nucleotide sequence: TGCAGCGTTGAGGTCAGGACCTACGAGCAGTACTAC. Its protein product is CSVEVRTYEQYY. The chain carries TRBV29-1 and TRBJ2-7; the D is unclear. The germline V gene has CDR1 SQVTM and CDR2 ANQGSEA. Trimming cost V 3 bases and J 2 bases, with 8 bases left between them. CDR3 length equals 12 residues.

This clonotype was seen repeatedly, ten times or more. The chain combines TRBV11-2 with TRBJ2-7, with 8 bases that match TRBD2. The J segment lost 7 bases and the V segment lost 0 bases, leaving 5 bases of the junction unmatched. CDR3 size: 14 residues. Germline CDR1 is SGHAT and CDR2 is FQNNGV. The DNA for the CDR3 is TGTGCCAGCAGCTTAGATCGGGGGGGTGAGGAGCAGTACTTC. It is translated as CASSLDRGGEEQYF.

This clonotype appeared many times. The chain links TRBV5-1 to TRBJ2-2; TRBD1 matches at 7 bases. The V segment lost 3 bases and the J segment 0 bases; nucleotides outside the gene matches: 5. The germline V gene encodes CDR1 SGHRS and CDR2 YFSETQ. The CDR3 loop spans 16 amino acids. The CDR3 is CASSYSGTANTGELFF. The CDR3 DNA is TGCGCCAGCAGCTACTCCGGGACAGCGAACACCGGGGAGCTGTTTTTT.

This clonotype has ten or more counts. The chain couples TRBV20-1 to TRBJ1-2; perhaps TRBD1 as D (5 bases). Trimming took off 8 bases at V and 6 bases at J, with 13 bases between the two ends. From germline, CDR1 is DFQATT and CDR2 SNEGSKA (reference sequence). The CDR3 has 11 residues. In DNA form, the CDR3 reads TGCAGTTCCCCCAGGGAGGATGGCTACACCTTC. It codes for CSSPREDGYTF.